Sequencing of this T cell receptor (beta chain) was carried out in a study of graft-versus-host responses after intestinal transplantation. Germline V lookup: CDR1 SGHNT, CDR2 YYREEE (reference sequence). V lost 2 bases and J lost 1, with 10 bases in between. There are 14 residues in the CDR3. TCRdb keeps only in-frame clones here, not all; method: immunoSEQ multiplex PCR. This repertoire shows over 20,000 clones, 40% to 50% found once; its top ten account for roughly 1%. The TCR was taken from a human patient who received an intestinal transplant. Material: alloreactive CD4+ T cells from a mixed lymphocyte reaction culture, obtained before intestinal transplant. Sample subset: CFSE-low proliferating T cells sorted from approximately six-day pre-transplant mixed lymphocyte reaction (GvH or HvG direction). The chain joins TRBV5-4 to TRBJ2-7; tentative D call: TRBD2 (6 bases). CDR3 loop: CASSFDSGSYEQYF. The DNA for the CDR3 is TGTGCCAGCAGCTTCGATAGCGGTTCCTACGAGCAGTACTTC.